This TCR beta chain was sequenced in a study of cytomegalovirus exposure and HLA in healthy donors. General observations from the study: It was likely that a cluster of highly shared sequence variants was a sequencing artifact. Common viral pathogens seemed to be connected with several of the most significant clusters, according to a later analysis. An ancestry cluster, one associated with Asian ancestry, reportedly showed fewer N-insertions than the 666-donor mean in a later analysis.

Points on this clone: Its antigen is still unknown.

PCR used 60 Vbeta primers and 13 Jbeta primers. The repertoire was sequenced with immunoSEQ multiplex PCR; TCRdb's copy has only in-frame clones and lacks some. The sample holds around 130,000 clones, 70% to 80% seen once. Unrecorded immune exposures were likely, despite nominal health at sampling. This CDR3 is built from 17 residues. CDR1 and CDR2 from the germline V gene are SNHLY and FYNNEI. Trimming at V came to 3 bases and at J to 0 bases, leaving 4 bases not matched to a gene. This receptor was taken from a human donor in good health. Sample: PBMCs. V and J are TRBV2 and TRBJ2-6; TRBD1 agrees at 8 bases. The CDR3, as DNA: TGTGCCAGCAGTGAGACAGGGGTCCCCTCTGGGGCCAACGTCCTGACTTTC. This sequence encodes CASSETGVPSGANVLTF.